Below are 11 T cell receptor beta chains sequenced from a single sample in a study of blood T cells in healthy people across ages. A sample-barcoded 5' primer and a J-beta primer mix were used in a second PCR of roughly 6 to 11 cycles. Each CDR3 protein is one row after TCRdb ran MiXCR on the 5' RACE reads. Among almost 550,000 distinct CDR3 sequences listed, about 24% were seen once. Separately, the same data were catalogued under a study of T cells of mothers and their children.

The sequenced material came from blood. The receptor source for this set is a boy between 10 and 17 years old in good health.

The gene calls are TRBV5-6 and TRBJ2-7; D could derive from TRBD1 or TRBD2 (5 bases each). Between the trimmed V and J ends, which lost 0 bases and 6 bases, there was a span of 10 bases. Germline CDR1 reads SGHDT; CDR2 reads YYEEEE. This CDR3 comprises 13 residues. The CDR3 loop reads CASSLEGTTEQYF. CDR3 nucleotide sequence: TGTGCCAGCAGCTTGGAAGGGACGACCGAGCAGTACTTC.

V and J are TRBV4-2 and TRBJ2-1; D is ambiguous. The J call may be incorrect, as the DNA end agrees better with TRBJ2-7. CDR1 and CDR2 (germline): LGHNA, YNFKEQ. The length of the CDR3 is 15 residues. The CDR3: CASSQENDETYEQYF. Written as DNA, the CDR3 is TGTGCCAGCAGCCAAGAAAACGACGAGACCTACGAGCAGTACTTC.

The rearrangement links TRBV29-1 to TRBJ1-1; D remains unclear. With 2 bases removed from V and 1 base from J, the gap between germline ends came to 5 bases. The CDR3 totals 12 residues. Germline CDR1 is SQVTM and CDR2 is ANQGSEA. The CDR3 protein is CSVERKNTEAFF. The CDR3 nucleotides read TGCAGCGTTGAAAGGAAGAACACTGAAGCTTTCTTT.

CDR3 DNA: TGCGCCAGCCGGACGTCTGAAGGGCCCTACTACGAGCAGTACTTC. It specifies CASRTSEGPYYEQYF. This sequence joins TRBV10-2 and TRBJ2-1; no clear D. The DNA end lines up better with TRBJ2-7; the J call may be wrong. This CDR3 is 15 amino acids long. Germline assignment: CDR1 WSHSY and CDR2 SAAADI.

The chain recombines TRBV4-1 with TRBJ2-7, with a weak D call TRBD2 (6 bases). V was pared by 0 bases and J by 4 bases, with 19 bases between. The germline CDR1 and CDR2 sequences are MGHRA and YSYEKL. The CDR3 spans 17 residues. The CDR3 coding sequence is TGCGCCAGCAGCCAAGATGTTGGGGGGAGTGTGATGTACGAGCAGTACTTC. Residues: CASSQDVGGSVMYEQYF.

The chain has TRBV20-1 and TRBJ2-5; 9 bases map to TRBD1. This CDR3 region has 16 residues. Trimming removed 7 bases from V and 5 bases from J; junction bases left unmatched: 17. From germline, CDR1 is DFQATT and CDR2 SNEGSKA (reference sequence). CDR3 sequence (DNA): TGCAGTGTTGAAGTAGGAACAGGGGGCTCGAGGGAGACCCAGTACTTC. Its translation is CSVEVGTGGSRETQYF.

This clonotype was seen ten or more times. This chain joins TRBV7-2 and TRBJ2-1; 7 nucleotides line up with TRBD1. Germline values: CDR1 SGHTA, CDR2 FQGNSA. The CDR3 length is 15 residues. Trimming took 5 bases from V and 2 from J; bases not matched to a gene: 6. CDR3 sequence (DNA): TGTGCCAGCAGCCCCCGGACAGGCCCCTACAATGAGCAGTTCTTC. Its protein is CASSPRTGPYNEQFF. The full variable domain, in which reference TRBV7-2 and TRBJ2-1 provide the parts outside the CDR3, is GAGVSQSPSNKVTEKGKDVELRCDPISGHTALYWYRQSLGQGLEFLIYFQGNSAPDKSGLPSDRFSAERTGGSVSTLTIQRTQQEDSAVYLCASSPRTGPYNEQFFGPGTRLTVL.

The chain uses TRBV25-1 and TRBJ2-5; possibly TRBD2 for D (6 bases). The DNA end lines up better with TRBJ2-1; the J call may be wrong. CDR3 length: 14 residues. Germline-derived CDR1 and CDR2 are MGHDK and SYGVNS. The CDR3 bases are TGTGCCAGCAGTGATCGGACGGGAGCTGATGAGCAGTTCTTC. Amino acid sequence: CASSDRTGADEQFF.

This rearrangement joins TRBV7-2 to TRBJ2-4; D is possibly TRBD1 or TRBD2 (6 bases each). V lost 1 base to trimming and J lost 3 bases, with 10 bases between them. Germline V CDR1 and CDR2: SGHTA, FQGNSA. CDR3 length equals 15 residues. The CDR3 DNA reads TGTGCCAGCAGCTTAGGAGGGGGAGGCAAAAACATTCAGTACTTC. It yields the protein CASSLGGGGKNIQYF.

V gene TRBV6-5 combines with J gene TRBJ2-1; D perhaps matches TRBD2 (6 bases). CDR1 and CDR2 (germline): MNHEY, SVGAGI. The V end was cut by 8 bases, the J end by 0 bases, with 11 bases between. This CDR3 is 14 amino acids long. The CDR3 region has the DNA TGTGCCAGCGGGGAGGCGAGCTCCTACAATGAGCAGTTCTTC. Translating it yields CASGEASSYNEQFF.

In this sample, this clonotype turned up many times. The V call is TRBV5-5, the J call TRBJ2-7, with 8 positions matching TRBD2. The CDR3 length is 15 residues. The trim removed 4 bases at V and 7 bases at J, leaving 13 bases unmatched. Germline V lookup: CDR1 SGHKS, CDR2 YYEKEE (reference sequence). CDR3 DNA: TGTGCCAGCAGCGCGGGACTAGTGGTTGGGGGGGAGCAGTACTTC. Protein sequence: CASSAGLVVGGEQYF.